This note documents a single TCR beta chain sequence. Its specificity is unknown. This specimen comes from a study of Ad26.COV2.S vaccination and SARS-CoV-2 variants. Looking at the study overall: Ad26.COV2.S shots went into the muscle once or twice, 56 days apart. Study-wide points: Total T cell responses were possibly underestimated by TCR breadth and depth analyses. A substantial breadth of spike-specific CD8+ and CD4+ T cell responses after vaccination has been reported.

Sequencing was performed with immunoSEQ multiplex PCR; in TCRdb, only in-frame clones are kept and a portion is missing. The data contain about 420,000 clones, approximately 90% of them singletons. The treatment here: some 20 received Ad26.COV2.S at low or high dose, single or two shots; 5 received placebo; per-sample allocation not given. Vaccine and placebo recipients were sampled on day 63 after the first injection. This TCR was sampled from a person between 18 and 60 years old who received the Ad26.COV2.S COVID-19 vaccine or a placebo. The material was peripheral blood, obtained in a trial of Ad26.COV2.S vaccine versus placebo.

CDR3 sequence: CASRLGGSGSIRQFF. CDR3 DNA sequence: TGTGCAAGTCGCTTAGGTGGTAGCGGGTCAATACGACAGTTCTTC. The chain links TRBV12-2 to TRBJ2-1; whether TRBD2, the table's D call, matches the DNA was not checked. TRBV12-2 is recorded as a pseudogene. CDR3 size: 15 residues.